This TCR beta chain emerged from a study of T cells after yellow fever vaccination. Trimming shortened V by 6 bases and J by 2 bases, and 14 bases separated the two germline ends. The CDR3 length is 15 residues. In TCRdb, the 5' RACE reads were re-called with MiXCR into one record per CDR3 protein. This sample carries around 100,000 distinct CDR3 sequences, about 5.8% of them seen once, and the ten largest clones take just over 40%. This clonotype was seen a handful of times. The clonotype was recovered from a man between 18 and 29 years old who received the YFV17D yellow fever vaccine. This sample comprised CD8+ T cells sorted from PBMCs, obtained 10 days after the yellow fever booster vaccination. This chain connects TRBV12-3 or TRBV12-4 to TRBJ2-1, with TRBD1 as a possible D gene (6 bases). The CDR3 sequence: CASRSETGPYNEQFF. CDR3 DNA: TGTGCCAGCAGGTCGGAGACAGGTCCCTACAATGAGCAGTTCTTC.